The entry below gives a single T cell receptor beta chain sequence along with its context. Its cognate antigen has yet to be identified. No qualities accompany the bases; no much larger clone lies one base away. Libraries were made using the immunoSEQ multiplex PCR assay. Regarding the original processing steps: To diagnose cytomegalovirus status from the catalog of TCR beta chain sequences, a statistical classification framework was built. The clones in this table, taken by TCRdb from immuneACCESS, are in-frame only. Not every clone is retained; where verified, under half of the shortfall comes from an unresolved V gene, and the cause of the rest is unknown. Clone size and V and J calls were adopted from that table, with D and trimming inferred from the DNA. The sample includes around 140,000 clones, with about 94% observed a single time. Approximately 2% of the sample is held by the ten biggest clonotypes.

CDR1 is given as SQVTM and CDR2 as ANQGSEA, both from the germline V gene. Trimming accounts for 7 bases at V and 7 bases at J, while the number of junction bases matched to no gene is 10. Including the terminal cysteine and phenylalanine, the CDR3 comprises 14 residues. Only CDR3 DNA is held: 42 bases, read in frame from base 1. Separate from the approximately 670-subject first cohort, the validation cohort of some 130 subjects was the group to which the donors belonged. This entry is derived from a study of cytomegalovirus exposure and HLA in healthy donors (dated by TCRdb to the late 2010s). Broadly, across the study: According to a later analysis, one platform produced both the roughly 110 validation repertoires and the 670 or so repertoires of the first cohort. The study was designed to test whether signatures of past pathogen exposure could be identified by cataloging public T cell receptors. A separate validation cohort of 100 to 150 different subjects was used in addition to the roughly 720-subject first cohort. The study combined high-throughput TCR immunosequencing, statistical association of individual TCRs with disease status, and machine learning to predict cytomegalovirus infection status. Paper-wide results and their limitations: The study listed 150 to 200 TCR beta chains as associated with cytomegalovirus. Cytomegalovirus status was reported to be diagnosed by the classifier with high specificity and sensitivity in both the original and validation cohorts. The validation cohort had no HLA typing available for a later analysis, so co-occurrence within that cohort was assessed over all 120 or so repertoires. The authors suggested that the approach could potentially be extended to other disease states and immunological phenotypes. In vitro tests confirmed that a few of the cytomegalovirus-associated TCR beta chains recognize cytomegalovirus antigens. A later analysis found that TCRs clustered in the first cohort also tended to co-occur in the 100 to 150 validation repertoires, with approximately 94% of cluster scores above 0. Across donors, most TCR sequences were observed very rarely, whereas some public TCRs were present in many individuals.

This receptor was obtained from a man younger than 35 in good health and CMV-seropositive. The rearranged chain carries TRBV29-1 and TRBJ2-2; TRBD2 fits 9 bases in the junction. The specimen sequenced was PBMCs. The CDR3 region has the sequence CSAGGTSSDGELFF. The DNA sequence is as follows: TGCAGCGCCGGGGGGACTAGCTCGGACGGGGAGCTGTTTTTT.